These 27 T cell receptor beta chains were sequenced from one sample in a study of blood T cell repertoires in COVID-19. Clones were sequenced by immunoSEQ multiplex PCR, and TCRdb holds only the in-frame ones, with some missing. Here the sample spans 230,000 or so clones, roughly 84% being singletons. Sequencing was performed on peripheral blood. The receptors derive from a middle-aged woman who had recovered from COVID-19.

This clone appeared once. CDR3 bases: TGTGCCAGCAGTTACTCGAACAGGGGTGTAGATACGCAGTATTTT. Translating gives CASSYSNRGVDTQYF. This sequence joins TRBV6-5 and TRBJ2-3; 7 positions match TRBD1. CDR3 length: 15 residues. The V gene end was trimmed by 0 bases and the J gene end by 5 bases; junction bases not matched to a gene: 5. The germline V gene has CDR1 MNHEY and CDR2 SVGAGI.

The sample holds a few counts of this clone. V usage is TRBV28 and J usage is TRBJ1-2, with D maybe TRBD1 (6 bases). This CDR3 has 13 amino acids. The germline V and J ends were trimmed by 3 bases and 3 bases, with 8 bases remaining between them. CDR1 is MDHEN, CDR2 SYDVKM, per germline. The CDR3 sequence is CASSFTGYYGYTF. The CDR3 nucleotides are TGTGCCAGCAGTTTTACAGGGTACTATGGCTACACCTTC.

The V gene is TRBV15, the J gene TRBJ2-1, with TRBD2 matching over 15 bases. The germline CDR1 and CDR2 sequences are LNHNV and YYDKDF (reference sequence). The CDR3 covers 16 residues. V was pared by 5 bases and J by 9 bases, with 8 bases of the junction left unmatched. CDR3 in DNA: TGTGCCACCAGCCCCCGGACTAGCGGGGGGGTCAGTGAGCAGTTCTTC. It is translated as CATSPRTSGGVSEQFF.

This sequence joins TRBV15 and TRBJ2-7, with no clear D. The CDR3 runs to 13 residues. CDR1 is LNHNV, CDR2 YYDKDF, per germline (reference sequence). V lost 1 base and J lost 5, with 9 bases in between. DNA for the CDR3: TGTGCCACCAGCAGAGTATCGGGTGACGAGCAGTACTTC. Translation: CATSRVSGDEQYF.

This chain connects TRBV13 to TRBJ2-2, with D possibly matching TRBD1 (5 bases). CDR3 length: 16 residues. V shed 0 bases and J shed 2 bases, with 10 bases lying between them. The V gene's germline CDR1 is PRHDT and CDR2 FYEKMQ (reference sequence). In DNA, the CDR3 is TGTGCCAGCAGCTTAGGGGGGCAGGGAAACACCGGGGAGCTGTTTTTT. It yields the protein CASSLGGQGNTGELFF.

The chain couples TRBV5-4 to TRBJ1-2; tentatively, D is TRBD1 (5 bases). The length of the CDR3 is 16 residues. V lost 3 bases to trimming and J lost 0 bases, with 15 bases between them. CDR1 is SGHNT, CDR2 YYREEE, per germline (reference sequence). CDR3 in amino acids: CASSSLSQDANYGYTF. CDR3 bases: TGTGCCAGCAGCTCATTATCACAGGACGCTAACTATGGCTACACCTTC.

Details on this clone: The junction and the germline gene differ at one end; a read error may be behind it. The DNA for the CDR3 is TGTGCCAGCAGTTTAAGGGCAGGGGGCTTAAATTTT. Protein: CASSLRAGGLNF. The gene calls are TRBV28 and TRBJ1-4, with 8 positions matching TRBD1. The length of the CDR3 is 12 residues. Germline V gene data show CDR1 as MDHEN and CDR2 as SYDVKM.

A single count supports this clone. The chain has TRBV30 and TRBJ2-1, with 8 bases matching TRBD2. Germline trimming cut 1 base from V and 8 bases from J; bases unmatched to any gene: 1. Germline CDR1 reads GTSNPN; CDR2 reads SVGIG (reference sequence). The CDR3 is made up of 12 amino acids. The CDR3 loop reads CAWSDGGDEQFF. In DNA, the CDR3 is TGTGCCTGGAGTGACGGGGGGGATGAGCAGTTCTTC.

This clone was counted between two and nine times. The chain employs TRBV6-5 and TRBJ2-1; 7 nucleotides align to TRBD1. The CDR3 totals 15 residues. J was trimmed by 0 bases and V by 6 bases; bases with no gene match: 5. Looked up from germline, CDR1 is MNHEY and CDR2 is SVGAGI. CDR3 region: CASRGGQVSYNEQFF. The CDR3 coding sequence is TGTGCCAGCAGGGGTGGACAGGTCTCCTACAATGAGCAGTTCTTC.

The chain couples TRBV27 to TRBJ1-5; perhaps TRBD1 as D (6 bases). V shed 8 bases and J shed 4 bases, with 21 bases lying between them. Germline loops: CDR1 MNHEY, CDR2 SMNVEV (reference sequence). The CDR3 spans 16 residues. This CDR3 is CASARLTGIQNQPQHF. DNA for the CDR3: TGTGCCAGCGCCCGCCTCACAGGGATTCAGAATCAGCCCCAGCATTTT.

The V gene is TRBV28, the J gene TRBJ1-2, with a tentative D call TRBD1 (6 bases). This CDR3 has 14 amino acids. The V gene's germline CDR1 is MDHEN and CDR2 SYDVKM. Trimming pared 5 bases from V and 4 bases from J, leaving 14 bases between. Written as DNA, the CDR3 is TGTGCCAGCAGTCGCGCAGGGGCCCTCTATGGCTACACCTTC. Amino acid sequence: CASSRAGALYGYTF.

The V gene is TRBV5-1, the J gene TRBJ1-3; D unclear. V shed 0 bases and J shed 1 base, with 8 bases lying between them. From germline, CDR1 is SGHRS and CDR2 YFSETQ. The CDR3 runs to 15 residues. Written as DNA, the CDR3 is TGCGCCAGCAGCTTGGAATCTACTTCTGGAAACACCATATATTTT. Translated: CASSLESTSGNTIYF.

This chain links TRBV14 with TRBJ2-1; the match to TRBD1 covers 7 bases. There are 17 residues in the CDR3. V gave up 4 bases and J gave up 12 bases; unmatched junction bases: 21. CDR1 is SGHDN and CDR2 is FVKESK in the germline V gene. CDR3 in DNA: TGTGCCAGCAGCCTGACAGGGAAGACGAACAACTACAACGTGCAGTTCTTC. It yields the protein CASSLTGKTNNYNVQFF.

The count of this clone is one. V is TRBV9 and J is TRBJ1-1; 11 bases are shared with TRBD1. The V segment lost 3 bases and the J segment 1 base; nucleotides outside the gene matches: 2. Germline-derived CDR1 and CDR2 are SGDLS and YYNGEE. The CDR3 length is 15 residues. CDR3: CASSAGQGANTEAFF. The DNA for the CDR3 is TGTGCCAGCAGCGCCGGACAGGGGGCGAACACTGAAGCTTTCTTT.

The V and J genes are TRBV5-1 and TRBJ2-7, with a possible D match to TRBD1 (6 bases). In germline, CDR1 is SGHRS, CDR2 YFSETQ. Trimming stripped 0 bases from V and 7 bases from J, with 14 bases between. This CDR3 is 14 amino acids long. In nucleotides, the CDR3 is TGCGCCAGCAGCTTGGGCAGGGGTGCTGAGGAGCAGTACTTC. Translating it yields CASSLGRGAEEQYF.

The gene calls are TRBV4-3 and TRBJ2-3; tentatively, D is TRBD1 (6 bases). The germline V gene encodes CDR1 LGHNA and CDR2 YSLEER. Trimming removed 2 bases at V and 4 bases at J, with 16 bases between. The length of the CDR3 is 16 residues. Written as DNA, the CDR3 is TGCGCCAGCAGCCAATCACGGGACACCGAGTCAGATACGCAGTATTTT. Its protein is CASSQSRDTESDTQYF.

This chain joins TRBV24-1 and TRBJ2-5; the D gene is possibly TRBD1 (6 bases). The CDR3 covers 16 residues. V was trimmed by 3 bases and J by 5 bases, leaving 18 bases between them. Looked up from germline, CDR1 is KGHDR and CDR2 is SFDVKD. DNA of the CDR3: TGTGCCACCAGTGATCCGACAGGAGAGAAAGGGGAGACCCAGTACTTC. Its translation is CATSDPTGEKGETQYF.

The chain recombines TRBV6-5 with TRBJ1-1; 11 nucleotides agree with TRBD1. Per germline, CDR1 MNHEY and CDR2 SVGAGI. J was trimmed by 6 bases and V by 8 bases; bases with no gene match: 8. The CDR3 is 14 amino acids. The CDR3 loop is CASSERDRGAEAFF. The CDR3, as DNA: TGTGCCAGCTCTGAGAGGGACAGGGGGGCTGAAGCTTTCTTT.

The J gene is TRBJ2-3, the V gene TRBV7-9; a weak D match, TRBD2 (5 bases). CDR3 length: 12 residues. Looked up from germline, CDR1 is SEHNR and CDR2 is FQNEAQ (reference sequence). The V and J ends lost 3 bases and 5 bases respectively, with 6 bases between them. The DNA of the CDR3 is TGTGCCAGCAGCTTGGAGGTAGATACGCAGTATTTT. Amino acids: CASSLEVDTQYF.

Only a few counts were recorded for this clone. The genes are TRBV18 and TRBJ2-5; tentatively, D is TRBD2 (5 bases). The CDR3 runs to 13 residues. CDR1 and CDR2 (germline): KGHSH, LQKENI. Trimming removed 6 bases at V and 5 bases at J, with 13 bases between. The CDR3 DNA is TGTGCCAGCTCCCCCGTGGAGGAGGAGACCCAGTACTTC. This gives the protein CASSPVEEETQYF.

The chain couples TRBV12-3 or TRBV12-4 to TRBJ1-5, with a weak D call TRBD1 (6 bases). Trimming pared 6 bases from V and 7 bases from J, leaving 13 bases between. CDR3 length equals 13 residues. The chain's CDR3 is CASRQGSGQPQHF. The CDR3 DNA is TGTGCCAGCAGACAGGGTTCGGGGCAGCCCCAGCATTTT.

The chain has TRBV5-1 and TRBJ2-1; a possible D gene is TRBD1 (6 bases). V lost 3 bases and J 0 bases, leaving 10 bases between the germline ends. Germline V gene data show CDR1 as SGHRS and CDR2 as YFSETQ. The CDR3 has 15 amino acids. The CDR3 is CASSWDISSYNEQFF. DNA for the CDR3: TGCGCCAGCAGCTGGGACATTAGCTCCTACAATGAGCAGTTCTTC.

This chain's CDR3 is CASSITGYNNQPQHF. The CDR3 DNA follows: TGTGCCAGTAGTATAACGGGGTATAACAATCAGCCCCAGCATTTT. The rearrangement joins TRBV19 to TRBJ1-5, with D uncertain. CDR3 size: 15 residues. V lost 2 bases, J lost 3 bases, and 11 bases lay in between. CDR1 is LNHDA and CDR2 is SQIVND in the germline V gene (reference sequence).

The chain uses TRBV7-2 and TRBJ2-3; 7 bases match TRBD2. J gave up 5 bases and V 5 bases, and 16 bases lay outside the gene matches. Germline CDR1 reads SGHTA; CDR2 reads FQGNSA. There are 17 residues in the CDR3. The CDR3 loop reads CASSGTGTTWGGDTQYF. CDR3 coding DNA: TGTGCCAGCAGCGGTACCGGGACTACTTGGGGGGGAGATACGCAGTATTTT.

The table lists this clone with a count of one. CDR3 sequence (DNA): TGTGCCAGCAGCTTGCAGGGGGGCCGAGAGTTTGAGCAGTTCTTC. As protein: CASSLQGGREFEQFF. The chain employs TRBV7-2 and TRBJ2-1; perhaps TRBD1 as D (7 bases). Germline V gene data show CDR1 as SGHTA and CDR2 as FQGNSA. This CDR3 is 15 amino acids long. V lost 3 bases, J lost 9 bases, and 18 bases lay in between.

CDR3 in amino acids: CASSLAQGYGYTF. The CDR3 nucleotides read TGTGCCAGCAGCTTGGCGCAGGGCTATGGCTACACCTTC. This rearrangement joins TRBV5-6 to TRBJ1-2; the D gene is possibly TRBD1 (5 bases). Germline lookup yields CDR1 SGHDT and CDR2 YYEEEE. Trimming stripped 0 bases from V and 4 bases from J, with 7 bases between. This CDR3 has 13 residues.

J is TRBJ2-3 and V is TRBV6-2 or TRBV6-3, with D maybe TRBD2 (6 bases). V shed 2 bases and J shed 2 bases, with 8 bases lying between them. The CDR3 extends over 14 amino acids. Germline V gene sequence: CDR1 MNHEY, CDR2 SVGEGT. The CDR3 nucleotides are TGTGCCAGCAGTTACGTAGCGGACACAGATACGCAGTATTTT. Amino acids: CASSYVADTDTQYF.